Listed below are T cell receptor beta chains from one sample, sequenced in a study of a mutant IDH1 vaccine in newly diagnosed glioma. Sequencing was performed with immunoSEQ multiplex PCR; in TCRdb, only in-frame clones are kept and a portion is missing. The sample lists roughly 40,000 clones; roughly 90% were seen once. Antigen specificity for these receptors is unknown. The material was PBMCs, obtained from a glioma patient whose treatment included an IDH1 peptide vaccine. The receptors derive from a man over 45 with glioma. The conserved cysteine and the conserved F or W are not part of the CDR3 here. Some rows mark clone size as missing; the rest say once, few, many or name a class of expanded clone.

J gene: TRBJ2-5; V gene: TRBV18; clone size: .; CDR3 length: 11; CDR3 protein: ASSREDRVTQY
J gene: TRBJ2-5; V gene: TRBV5-1; clone size: .; CDR3 length: 13; CDR3 protein: ASSSQSTHGGTQY
J gene: TRBJ2-7; V gene: TRBV5-4; clone size: .; CDR3 length: 12; CDR3 protein: ASSLFQGSYEQY
J gene: TRBJ1-3; V gene: TRBV30; clone size: .; CDR3 length: 13; CDR3 protein: AWSTGSSTGNTIY
J gene: TRBJ2-3; V gene: TRBV2; clone size: .; CDR3 length: 13; CDR3 protein: ASSLAGVSTDTQY
J gene: TRBJ2-7; V gene: TRBV28; clone size: .; CDR3 length: 13; CDR3 protein: ASSPVGGVVYEQY
J gene: TRBJ2-1; V gene: TRBV5-1; clone size: .; CDR3 length: 11; CDR3 protein: ASRTRGYNEQF
J gene: TRBJ2-7; V gene: TRBV2; clone size: .; CDR3 length: 12; CDR3 protein: ASIKGDLEYEQY
J gene: TRBJ1-5; V gene: TRBV4-2; clone size: .; CDR3 length: 13; CDR3 protein: ASSQGGQGREPQH
J gene: TRBJ2-7; V gene: TRBV7-6; clone size: .; CDR3 length: 9; CDR3 protein: ASSEGYEQY
J gene: TRBJ2-7; V gene: TRBV6-6; clone size: .; CDR3 length: 11; CDR3 protein: ASSFRDSYEQY
J gene: TRBJ1-5; V gene: TRBV6-5; clone size: .; CDR3 length: 11; CDR3 protein: ASRGGGNQPQH
J gene: TRBJ2-4; V gene: TRBV11-3; clone size: .; CDR3 length: 15; CDR3 protein: ASSLGPRVFVKNIQY
J gene: TRBJ2-2; V gene: TRBV5-4; clone size: .; CDR3 length: 13; CDR3 protein: ASLLDKGGTGELF
J gene: TRBJ1-5; V gene: TRBV2; clone size: .; CDR3 length: 12; CDR3 protein: ASSETGLGEPQH
J gene: TRBJ2-5; V gene: TRBV19; clone size: .; CDR3 length: 9; CDR3 protein: ASSYQETQY
J gene: TRBJ2-5; V gene: TRBV4-2; clone size: .; CDR3 length: 16; CDR3 protein: ASSQDGIGLAGGETQY
J gene: TRBJ2-1; V gene: TRBV5-4; clone size: once; CDR3 length: 16; CDR3 protein: ASSLESLLAGGFGEQF
J gene: TRBJ2-7; V gene: TRBV6-5; clone size: once; CDR3 length: 13; CDR3 protein: ASSYSFGSSYEQY
J gene: TRBJ2-3; V gene: TRBV10-2; clone size: .; CDR3 length: 13; CDR3 protein: ASSRQGGWIDTQY
J gene: TRBJ2-7; V gene: TRBV5-1; clone size: .; CDR3 length: 17; CDR3 protein: ASSLGGRTSGGLSYEQY
J gene: TRBJ2-5; V gene: TRBV5-1; clone size: .; CDR3 length: 13; CDR3 protein: ASSSRSEVMETQY
J gene: TRBJ1-1; V gene: TRBV9; clone size: .; CDR3 length: 13; CDR3 protein: ASRETGDSRTEAF
J gene: TRBJ2-3; V gene: TRBV5-6; clone size: once; CDR3 length: 11; CDR3 protein: ASSPGRTDTQY
J gene: TRBJ2-7; V gene: TRBV7-8; clone size: .; CDR3 length: 14; CDR3 protein: ASSRRSGGTVYEQY
J gene: TRBJ1-1; V gene: TRBV11-2; clone size: .; CDR3 length: 12; CDR3 protein: ASSLVRGNTEAF
J gene: TRBJ2-5; V gene: TRBV11-2; clone size: .; CDR3 length: 12; CDR3 protein: ASSLSSTRETQY
J gene: TRBJ2-1; V gene: TRBV6-6; clone size: .; CDR3 length: 12; CDR3 protein: ASSKRGSYNEQF
J gene: TRBJ1-3; V gene: TRBV7-9; clone size: few; CDR3 length: 13; CDR3 protein: ASRPPFRLGNTIY
J gene: TRBJ2-1; V gene: TRBV25-1; clone size: .; CDR3 length: 12; CDR3 protein: ASSRQRERNEQF
J gene: TRBJ2-7; V gene: TRBV5-6; clone size: .; CDR3 length: 17; CDR3 protein: ASSLVGTSGRRTSYEQY
J gene: TRBJ2-3; V gene: TRBV29-1; clone size: .; CDR3 length: 14; CDR3 protein: SVAGGQLTSTDTQY
J gene: TRBJ1-1; V gene: TRBV1; clone size: .; CDR3 length: 12; CDR3 protein: TSSQVQAGSEAF
J gene: TRBJ1-1; V gene: TRBV18; clone size: .; CDR3 length: 13; CDR3 protein: ASSPWGTGDTEAF
J gene: TRBJ1-2; V gene: TRBV28; clone size: .; CDR3 length: 11; CDR3 protein: ASSLGGTYGYT
J gene: TRBJ2-7; V gene: TRBV11-1; clone size: .; CDR3 length: 11; CDR3 protein: ASSFGRVYEQY
J gene: TRBJ2-6; V gene: TRBV7-2; clone size: .; CDR3 length: 13; CDR3 protein: ASSPDRAGANVLT
J gene: TRBJ2-1; V gene: TRBV25-1; clone size: .; CDR3 length: 11; CDR3 protein: ASSSQSKYEQF
J gene: TRBJ1-5; V gene: TRBV28; clone size: .; CDR3 length: 15; CDR3 protein: ASSLGPLARGNQPQH
J gene: TRBJ1-1; V gene: TRBV7-2; clone size: .; CDR3 length: 11; CDR3 protein: ASSLEANTEAF
J gene: TRBJ2-2; V gene: TRBV27; clone size: .; CDR3 length: 12; CDR3 protein: ASSLSKATGELF
J gene: TRBJ2-5; V gene: TRBV15; clone size: .; CDR3 length: 11; CDR3 protein: ATSREIQETQY
J gene: TRBJ2-7; V gene: TRBV28; clone size: .; CDR3 length: 14; CDR3 protein: ASSLPGLAGDYEQY
J gene: TRBJ2-6; V gene: TRBV5-4; clone size: once; CDR3 length: 15; CDR3 protein: ASSLDRVFSGANVLT
J gene: TRBJ2-3; V gene: TRBV28; clone size: .; CDR3 length: 14; CDR3 protein: ASSLILAGVTDTQY
J gene: TRBJ2-1; V gene: TRBV9; clone size: .; CDR3 length: 12; CDR3 protein: ASSVGWIYNEQF
J gene: TRBJ1-1; V gene: TRBV11-2; clone size: .; CDR3 length: 9; CDR3 protein: ASTSGTEAF
J gene: TRBJ1-1; V gene: TRBV6-1; clone size: .; CDR3 length: 11; CDR3 protein: ASSEREPGRAF
J gene: TRBJ2-2; V gene: TRBV13; clone size: .; CDR3 length: 11; CDR3 protein: ASSFRDTGELF
J gene: TRBJ1-1; V gene: TRBV5-1; clone size: .; CDR3 length: 12; CDR3 protein: ASSLRAGGAEAF
J gene: TRBJ2-7; V gene: TRBV6-5; clone size: .; CDR3 length: 13; CDR3 protein: ASSRTSGTSYEQY
J gene: TRBJ2-3; V gene: TRBV30; clone size: .; CDR3 length: 10; CDR3 protein: AWSVRPDTQY
J gene: TRBJ2-5; V gene: TRBV7-8; clone size: .; CDR3 length: 13; CDR3 protein: ASSSGTGLQETQY
J gene: TRBJ1-1; V gene: TRBV5-1; clone size: .; CDR3 length: 10; CDR3 protein: ASSLAPGRAF
J gene: TRBJ1-1; V gene: TRBV6-6; clone size: once; CDR3 length: 14; CDR3 protein: ASSPSPQGAGSEAF
J gene: TRBJ2-3; V gene: TRBV6-5; clone size: .; CDR3 length: 12; CDR3 protein: ASSYQLAVDTQY
J gene: TRBJ2-1; V gene: TRBV29-1; clone size: .; CDR3 length: 10; CDR3 protein: SVYRGRGEQF